Shown below are 16 T cell receptor beta chains from a single sample sequenced in a study of T cell clonotyping in hematopoietic cell transplantation. The protocol was immunoSEQ multiplex PCR, while the TCRdb copy is restricted to in-frame clones and leaves out a portion. Altogether some 40,000 clones are present, approximately 95% being singletons, with the ten largest covering 0.95%. Material for sequencing was peripheral blood mononuclear cells. Receptors originate from a man under 40 in good health. Some clones in this sample may be carry-over from other donors' samples.

This clone has just one count. The gene calls are TRBV7-2 and TRBJ2-2; possibly TRBD2 for D (5 bases). Germline V gene data show CDR1 as SGHTA and CDR2 as FQGNSA. CDR3 length equals 16 residues. Trimming cost V 5 bases and J 10 bases, with 23 bases left between them. The CDR3 loop reads CASSPDLGLRAQELFF. The DNA for the CDR3 is TGTGCCAGCAGCCCAGATCTTGGATTGAGGGCCCAGGAGCTGTTTTTT.

The chain recombines TRBV5-1 with TRBJ2-2; D uncertain. Germline V gene data show CDR1 as SGHRS and CDR2 as YFSETQ. The CDR3 totals 16 residues. Trimming shortened V by 4 bases and J by 2 bases, and 15 bases separated the two germline ends. For the CDR3, the DNA is TGCGCCAGCAGCGCCGGGCAGATGATAAACACCGGGGAGCTGTTTTTT. Translating it yields CASSAGQMINTGELFF.

This chain joins TRBV9 and TRBJ2-2, with a possible D match to TRBD2 (6 bases). The V and J ends lost 3 bases and 7 bases respectively, with 19 bases between them. There are 16 residues in the CDR3. Per germline, CDR1 SGDLS and CDR2 YYNGEE. CDR3 in amino acids: CASSALTGVNVGELFF. As DNA, the CDR3 is TGTGCCAGCAGCGCTTTGACGGGGGTCAACGTCGGGGAGCTGTTTTTT. The complete variable domain, with remaining parts taken from reference TRBV9 and TRBJ2-2, reads DSGVTQTPKHLITATGQRVTLRCSPRSGDLSVYWYQQSLDQGLQFLIQYYNGEERAKGNILERFSAQQFPDLHSELNLSSLELGDSALYFCASSALTGVNVGELFFGEGSRLTVL.

CDR3 in DNA: TGTGCCAGCAGCTTAGAAGGGTCTGGAAACACCATATATTTT. Its protein is CASSLEGSGNTIYF. This chain connects TRBV13 to TRBJ1-3, with D hard to call. The CDR3 length is 14 residues. Trimming removed 1 base at V and 1 base at J, with 5 bases between. Germline CDR1 PRHDT, CDR2 FYEKMQ (reference sequence).

V is TRBV19 and J is TRBJ2-7; tentatively, D is TRBD2 (5 bases). Germline lookup yields CDR1 LNHDA and CDR2 SQIVND (reference sequence). CDR3 length: 13 residues. With 1 base removed from V and 3 bases from J, the gap between germline ends came to 7 bases. CDR3 nucleotides: TGTGCCAGTAGTATAGGACGGGACTACGAGCAGTACTTC. Translation gives CASSIGRDYEQYF.

V is TRBV6-5 and J is TRBJ1-1; D not certain. The CDR3 spans 15 residues. Trimming removed 6 bases from V and 11 bases from J, with 25 bases in between. The germline V gene encodes CDR1 MNHEY and CDR2 SVGAGI. The chain's CDR3 is CASSQLTLAAVGAFF. CDR3 in DNA: TGTGCCAGCAGCCAACTGACATTGGCGGCAGTTGGGGCTTTCTTT.

This clone was seen once. The chain combines TRBV9 with TRBJ1-1; D uncertain. Germline V gives CDR1 SGDLS, CDR2 YYNGEE. This CDR3 contains 15 residues. Trimming left V 0 bases short and J 1 base short, with 10 bases between. The CDR3 reads CASSVAGSPNTEAFF. In DNA, the CDR3 is TGTGCCAGCAGCGTAGCCGGCAGCCCGAACACTGAAGCTTTCTTT.

The chain couples TRBV28 to TRBJ1-5; D is possibly TRBD1 (5 bases). The CDR3 covers 16 residues. Between the trimmed V and J ends, which lost 5 bases and 0 bases, there was a span of 14 bases. Germline V gene data show CDR1 as MDHEN and CDR2 as SYDVKM. CDR3 nucleotides: TGTGCCAGCAGTCCATTTTGGGGCCTTAGCAATCAGCCCCAGCATTTT. This codes for CASSPFWGLSNQPQHF.

The CDR3 nucleotides are TGTGCCAGCAGCTTAGAATCAGTGAGCGGCTACACCTTC. Amino acids: CASSLESVSGYTF. The chain has TRBV7-2 and TRBJ1-2; D uncertain. CDR1 SGHTA and CDR2 FQGNSA come from the germline V gene. CDR3 length: 13 amino acids. Trimming shortened V by 1 base and J by 8 bases, and 11 bases separated the two germline ends.

The V and J genes are TRBV7-8 and TRBJ2-3; 8 bases match TRBD2. The length of the CDR3 is 17 residues. Germline CDR1 and CDR2: SGHVS and FQNEAQ. V gave up 1 base and J gave up 4 bases; unmatched junction bases: 10. The CDR3: CASSLVSQAGASDTQYF. The CDR3 DNA follows: TGTGCCAGCAGCTTAGTAAGTCAAGCGGGGGCCTCAGATACGCAGTATTTT.

The V and J genes are TRBV16 and TRBJ2-7; TRBD2 might be the D (5 bases). The CDR3 length is 11 residues. Germline CDR1 reads KGHSY; CDR2 reads FQNENV. V was trimmed by 2 bases and J by 9 bases, leaving 8 bases between them. DNA for the CDR3: TGTGCCAGCAGCCAAGCGGGCCGGCAGTACTTC. Its protein product is CASSQAGRQYF.

CDR3 residues: CASSQDKDRVNSRGYTF. The CDR3 DNA reads TGCGCCAGCAGCCAAGATAAGGACAGGGTCAACTCTCGGGGCTACACCTTC. The chain joins TRBV4-1 to TRBJ1-2; 8 nucleotides align to TRBD1. Germline assignment: CDR1 MGHRA and CDR2 YSYEKL. This CDR3 comprises 17 residues. The V and J ends lost 0 bases and 8 bases, in that order; junction bases with no gene match: 14.

The V call is TRBV10-1, the J call TRBJ2-2; 10 bases map to TRBD1. V dropped 3 bases and J dropped 1; count of bases not matched to a gene: 8. This CDR3 comprises 18 residues. Germline-derived CDR1 and CDR2 are WNHNN and SYGVQD (reference sequence). The CDR3 reads CASSEHLRDRGNTGELFF. The DNA of the CDR3 is TGCGCCAGCAGTGAACACCTTCGGGACAGGGGGAACACCGGGGAGCTGTTTTTT.

The chain has TRBV11-3 and TRBJ1-1, with a possible D match to TRBD1 (5 bases). The CDR3 length is 15 residues. Germline CDR1 and CDR2: SGHNT and YENEEA. The germline V and J ends were trimmed by 5 bases and 4 bases, with 17 bases remaining between them. The CDR3 protein is CASSLGAGPGTEAFF. The CDR3 DNA follows: TGTGCCAGCAGCCTAGGGGCAGGGCCGGGCACTGAAGCTTTCTTT.

In the case of this clone: In this CDR3 the conserved last residue, phenylalanine or tryptophan, is missing, so a read error is likely. The limits of the CDR3 on the DNA are not certain, so only TCRdb's listed CDR3 is given. The genes are TRBV19 and TRBJ2-2; the DNA was not compared with TRBD1, the D call given in the table. The CDR3 comprises 13 residues, both ends counted. CDR1 and CDR2 from the germline V gene are LNHDA and SQIVND (reference sequence). This CDR3 reads CASSMFRDRGLVV.

The chain recombines TRBV14 with TRBJ1-4, with TRBD1 matching 9 bases. Germline V gene sequence: CDR1 SGHDN, CDR2 FVKESK. V was pared by 4 bases and J by 8 bases, with 2 bases of the junction left unmatched. The CDR3 spans 13 residues. In DNA form, the CDR3 reads TGTGCCAGCAGCCGAGGACAGGGGGAAAAACTGTTTTTT. Encoded protein: CASSRGQGEKLFF.